The entry below describes one T cell receptor (beta chain). The antigen is undetermined. The repertoire was sequenced with immunoSEQ multiplex PCR; TCRdb's copy has only in-frame clones and lacks some. This table has about 990,000 clones, more than 75% appearing once. Trimming pared 5 bases from V and 4 bases from J, leaving 6 bases between. The CDR3 sequence is 12 residues long. Germline V lookup: CDR1 MGHDK, CDR2 SYGVNS. This specimen belongs to a study of shared clonotypes between healthy human individuals. Regarding the study as a whole: Only a few donors were included, so the genetic and exposure-history diversity represented was limited.

Participating donors were healthy, HIV-negative adults free of recent acute infections or vaccinations. The specimen sequenced was memory CD4+ T cells from PBMCs. The subset: CD45RA-negative fraction. This TCR derives from a man in his late teens or twenties in good health. Some clones in this sample may be carry-over from other donors' samples. This chain uses TRBV25-1 with TRBJ1-3; D uncertain. The CDR3 region is CASSPSGNTIYF. The CDR3 DNA follows: TGTGCCAGCAGTCCCTCGGGAAACACCATATATTTT. Full variable domain (outside the CDR3, taken from reference TRBV25-1 and TRBJ1-3): EADIYQTPRYLVIGTGKKITLECSQTMGHDKMYWYQQDPGMELHLIHYSYGVNSTEKGDLSSESTVSRIRTEHFPLTLESARPSHTSQYLCASSPSGNTIYFGEGSWLTVV.